The source of this TCR beta chain is a study of lymphopenia after photon versus proton radiotherapy. Method: immunoSEQ multiplex PCR; TCRdb's copy keeps in-frame clones and lacks some. The sample lists about 40,000 clones; around four fifths were seen once. The CDR3 has 11 residues. Germline V lookup: CDR1 SQVTM, CDR2 ANQGSEA. V was shortened by 6 bases and J by 4 bases, with 7 bases between the two germline ends. The chain joins TRBV29-1 to TRBJ1-3, with unresolved D. Sequencing used peripheral blood, obtained from a patient treated with proton-based radiotherapy. This receptor was taken from a woman between 65 and 79 years old with pancreatic cancer. The CDR3 region is CSVTQGNTIYF. CDR3 sequence (DNA): TGCAGCGTGACTCAAGGAAACACCATATATTTT. The full variable domain, rest sourced from reference TRBV29-1 and TRBJ1-3, is SAVISQKPSRDICQRGTSLTIQCQVDSQVTMMFWYRQQPGQSLTLIATANQGSEATYESGFVIDKFPISRPNLTFSTLTVSNMSPEDSSIYLCSVTQGNTIYFGEGSWLTVV.